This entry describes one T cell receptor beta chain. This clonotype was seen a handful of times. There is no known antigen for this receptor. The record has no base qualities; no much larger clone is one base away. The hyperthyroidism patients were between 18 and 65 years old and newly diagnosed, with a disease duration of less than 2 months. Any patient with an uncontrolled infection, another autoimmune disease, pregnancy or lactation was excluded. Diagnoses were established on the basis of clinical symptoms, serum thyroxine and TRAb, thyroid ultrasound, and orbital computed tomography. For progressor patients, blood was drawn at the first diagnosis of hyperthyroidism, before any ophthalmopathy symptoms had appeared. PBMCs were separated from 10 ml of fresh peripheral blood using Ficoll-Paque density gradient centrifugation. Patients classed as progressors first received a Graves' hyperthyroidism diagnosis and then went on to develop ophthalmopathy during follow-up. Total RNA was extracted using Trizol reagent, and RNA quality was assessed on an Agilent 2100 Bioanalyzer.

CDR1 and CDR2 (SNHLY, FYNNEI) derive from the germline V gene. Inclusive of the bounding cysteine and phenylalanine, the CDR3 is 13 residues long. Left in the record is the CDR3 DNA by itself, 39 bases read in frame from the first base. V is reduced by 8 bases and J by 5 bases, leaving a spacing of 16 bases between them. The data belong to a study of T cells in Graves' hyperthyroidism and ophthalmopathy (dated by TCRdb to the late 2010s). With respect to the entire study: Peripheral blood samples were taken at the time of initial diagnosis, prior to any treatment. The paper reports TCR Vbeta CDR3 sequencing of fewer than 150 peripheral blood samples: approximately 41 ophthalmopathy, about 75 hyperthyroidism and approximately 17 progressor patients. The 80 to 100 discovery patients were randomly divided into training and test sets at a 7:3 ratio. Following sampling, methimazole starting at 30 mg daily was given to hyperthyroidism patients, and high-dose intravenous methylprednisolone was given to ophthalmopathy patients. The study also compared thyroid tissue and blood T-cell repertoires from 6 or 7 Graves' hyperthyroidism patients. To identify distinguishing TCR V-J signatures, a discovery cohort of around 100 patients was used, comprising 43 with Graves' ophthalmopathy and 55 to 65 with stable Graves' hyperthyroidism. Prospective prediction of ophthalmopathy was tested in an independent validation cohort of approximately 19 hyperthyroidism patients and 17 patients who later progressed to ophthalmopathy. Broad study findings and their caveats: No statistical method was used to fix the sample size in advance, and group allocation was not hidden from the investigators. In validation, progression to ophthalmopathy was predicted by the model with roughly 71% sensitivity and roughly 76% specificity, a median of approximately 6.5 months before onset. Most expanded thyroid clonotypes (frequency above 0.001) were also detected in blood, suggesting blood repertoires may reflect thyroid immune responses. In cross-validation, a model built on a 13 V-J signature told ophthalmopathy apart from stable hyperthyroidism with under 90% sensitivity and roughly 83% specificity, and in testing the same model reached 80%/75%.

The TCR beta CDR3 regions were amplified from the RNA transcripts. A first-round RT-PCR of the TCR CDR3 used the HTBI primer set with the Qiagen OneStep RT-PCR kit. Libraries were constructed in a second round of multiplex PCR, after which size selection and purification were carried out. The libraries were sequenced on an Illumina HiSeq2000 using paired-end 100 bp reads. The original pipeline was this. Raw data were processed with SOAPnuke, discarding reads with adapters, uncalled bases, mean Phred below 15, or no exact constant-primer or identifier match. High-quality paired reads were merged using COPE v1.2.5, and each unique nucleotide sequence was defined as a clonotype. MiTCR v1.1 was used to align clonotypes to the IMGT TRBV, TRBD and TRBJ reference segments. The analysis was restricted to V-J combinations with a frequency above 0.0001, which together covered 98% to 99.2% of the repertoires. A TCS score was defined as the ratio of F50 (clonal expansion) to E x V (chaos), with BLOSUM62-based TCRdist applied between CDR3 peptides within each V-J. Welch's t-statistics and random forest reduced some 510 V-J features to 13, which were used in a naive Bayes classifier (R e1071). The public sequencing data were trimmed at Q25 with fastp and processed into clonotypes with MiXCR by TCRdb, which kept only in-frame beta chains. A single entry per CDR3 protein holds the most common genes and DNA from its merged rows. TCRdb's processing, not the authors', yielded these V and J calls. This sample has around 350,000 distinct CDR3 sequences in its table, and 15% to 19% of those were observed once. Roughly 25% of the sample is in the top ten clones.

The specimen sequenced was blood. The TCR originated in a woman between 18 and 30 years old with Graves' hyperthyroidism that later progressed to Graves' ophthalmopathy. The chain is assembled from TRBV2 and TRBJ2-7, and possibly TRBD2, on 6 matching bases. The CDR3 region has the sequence CASARGTSDEQYF. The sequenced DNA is TGTGCCAGCGCACGGGGGACGAGTGACGAGCAGTACTTC.